One sample yielded the 21 T cell receptor beta chains listed below, sequenced in a study of shared clonotypes between healthy human individuals. Repertoires were generated with immunoSEQ multiplex PCR, while TCRdb's copy carries only in-frame clones and drops some. The sample shows roughly 1 million clones, 78% of them seen only once. The sequencing sample was made of memory CD4+ T cells from PBMCs. Specified subset: CD45RA-negative fraction. These TCRs come from a man aged 18 to 29 in good health. Some clones in this sample may be carry-over from other donors' samples.

The chain employs TRBV6-4 and TRBJ1-2; no clear D gene. Germline CDR1 reads MRHNA; CDR2 reads SNTAGT. This CDR3 spans 15 amino acids. V was shortened by 6 bases and J by 1 base, with 15 bases between the two germline ends. The CDR3 protein is CASRRSDWDNYGYTF. CDR3 bases: TGTGCCAGCAGACGATCGGACTGGGATAACTATGGCTACACCTTC.

The chain links TRBV4-2 to TRBJ2-3; 8 bases match TRBD2. Unmatched junction bases numbered 7, after V lost 0 bases and J lost 8 bases. CDR3 length equals 15 residues. Per germline, CDR1 LGHNA and CDR2 YNFKEQ. The CDR3 DNA reads TGTGCCAGCAGCCAAGAAGGAGTAGCGGGGTTTACGCAGTATTTT. This translates into CASSQEGVAGFTQYF.

This clone was recorded only once. The sample has other DNA sequences that encode this CDR3 too. The rearrangement uses TRBV27 and TRBJ2-5; D is uncertain. V lost 2 bases, J lost 5 bases, and 9 bases lay in between. Looked up from germline, CDR1 is MNHEY and CDR2 is SMNVEV (reference sequence). This CDR3 comprises 13 residues. The CDR3 loop reads CASSLEVGETQYF. The CDR3 coding sequence is TGTGCCAGCAGTTTAGAAGTCGGTGAGACCCAGTACTTC.

This clone has just a few counts. The chain has TRBV5-5 and TRBJ2-1; D remains ambiguous. The CDR3 consists of 14 residues. Per germline, CDR1 SGHKS and CDR2 YYEKEE (reference sequence). Trimming pared 3 bases from V and 5 bases from J, leaving 12 bases between. CDR3 sequence (DNA): TGTGCCAGCAGCTCCCAGATTTGGGACAATGAGCAGTTCTTC. This encodes CASSSQIWDNEQFF.

The DNA of the CDR3 is TGTGCCAGCAGAGACCCCTCTGGGGCCAACGTCCTGACTTTC. The encoded protein is CASRDPSGANVLTF. This chain joins TRBV6-6 and TRBJ2-6; D ambiguous. The CDR3 covers 14 residues. Trimming stripped 6 bases from V and 0 bases from J, with 6 bases between. The germline gives CDR1 MNHNY, CDR2 SVGAGI (reference sequence).

J is TRBJ2-1 and V is TRBV10-3, with 9 bases fitting TRBD2. With 3 bases clipped from V and 9 bases from J, the junction kept 6 bases outside the gene matches. CDR3 length: 14 residues. Germline assignment: CDR1 ENHRY and CDR2 SYGVKD. CDR3 loop: CAISELAGGGEQFF. Here the CDR3 DNA reads TGTGCCATCAGTGAATTGGCGGGAGGGGGTGAGCAGTTCTTC.

The chain is built from TRBV29-1 and TRBJ2-3; TRBD2 matches 11 bases. The length of the CDR3 is 15 residues. Germline lookup yields CDR1 SQVTM and CDR2 ANQGSEA. V shed 2 bases and J 4 bases; nucleotides not matched to a gene: 5. The CDR3 DNA reads TGCAGCGTTGAATCTAGCGGGAGGTCCGCAGATACGCAGTATTTT. Amino acids: CSVESSGRSADTQYF.

Concerning this clone itself: The germline gene is not matched at one end of the junction; a read error may be the cause. This chain uses TRBV11-2 with TRBJ1-5; 8 nucleotides line up with TRBD1. The CDR3 is made up of 15 amino acids. In germline, CDR1 is SGHAT, CDR2 FQNNGV. In DNA, the CDR3 is TGCGCCAGCAGTCAGACAGGGGTGGGGGGTCAGCCCCAGCATTTT. This codes for CASSQTGVGGQPQHF.

The gene calls are TRBV28 and TRBJ1-5; D gene ambiguous. Germline CDR1 is MDHEN and CDR2 is SYDVKM. The CDR3 spans 12 residues. V lost 6 bases to trimming and J lost 7 bases, with 10 bases between them. Written as DNA, the CDR3 is TGTGCCAGCAGGGTCCAGGACCAGCCCCAGCATTTT. Translating it yields CASRVQDQPQHF.

The chain is built from TRBV11-2 and TRBJ1-1, with D tentatively TRBD1 (6 bases). The CDR3 contains 15 residues. Trimming removed 5 bases from V and 5 bases from J, with 18 bases in between. Per the germline V gene, CDR1 is SGHAT and CDR2 is FQNNGV. In DNA, the CDR3 is TGTGCCAGCAGCGAACAGGGTGGAGGATGGACTGAAGCTTTCTTT. Translated, it gives CASSEQGGGWTEAFF.

A word on this clone: Other DNA sequences of this sample code for an identical CDR3. The rearrangement uses TRBV28 and TRBJ1-5; unclear D gene. Germline CDR1 reads MDHEN; CDR2 reads SYDVKM. Trimming pared 3 bases from V and 3 bases from J, leaving 12 bases between. CDR3 size: 15 residues. The CDR3 loop reads CASSLGGAFNQPQHF. The DNA of the CDR3 is TGTGCCAGCAGTTTGGGCGGAGCCTTCAATCAGCCCCAGCATTTT.

V is TRBV27 and J is TRBJ2-7; TRBD1 aligns across 7 bases. Per the germline V gene, CDR1 is MNHEY and CDR2 is SMNVEV (reference sequence). The junction had 10 bases not matched to a gene; V was cut back by 8 bases and J by 0 bases. The CDR3 is made up of 15 amino acids. CDR3 DNA: TGTGCCAGCTCCGACAGGGTGATGAGCTCCTACGAGCAGTACTTC. Its protein product is CASSDRVMSSYEQYF.

The CDR3 spells CASSLDRAIYF. The DNA of the CDR3 is TGTGCCAGCAGCCTCGACAGGGCCATATATTTT. The chain recombines TRBV7-2 with TRBJ1-3; TRBD1 aligns across 7 bases. The length of the CDR3 is 11 residues. Germline V gene lookup returns CDR1 SGHTA and CDR2 FQGNSA. V dropped 5 bases and J dropped 11; count of bases not matched to a gene: 3.

This clone has ten or more counts. The gene calls are TRBV2 and TRBJ2-4, with D possibly being TRBD1 (6 bases). Trimming removed 7 bases at V and 8 bases at J, with 18 bases between. Germline assignment: CDR1 SNHLY and CDR2 FYNNEI. The CDR3 loop spans 14 amino acids. Written as DNA, the CDR3 is TGTGCCAGCAAAACTGGGTGGGGGCAAGACATTCAGTACTTC. This gives the protein CASKTGWGQDIQYF.

This chain connects TRBV4-2 to TRBJ1-1; the D gene is possibly TRBD1 (5 bases). This CDR3 is 15 amino acids long. The germline gives CDR1 LGHNA, CDR2 YNFKEQ. Between the trimmed V and J ends, which lost 0 bases and 7 bases, there was a span of 15 bases. CDR3 sequence reads: CASSQDWQGDNEAFF. The CDR3 DNA reads TGTGCCAGCAGCCAAGATTGGCAGGGAGATAATGAAGCTTTCTTT.

The CDR3 bases are TGTGCCAGCAGTTCGGGACTAGCGGGAGTCACCGGGGAGCTGTTTTTT. Residues: CASSSGLAGVTGELFF. The rearrangement joins TRBV6-5 to TRBJ2-2; 14 bases line up with TRBD2. The germline V gene encodes CDR1 MNHEY and CDR2 SVGAGI. V lost 4 bases, J lost 4 bases, and 2 bases stayed unmatched. CDR3 size: 16 residues.

This clone is a singleton in its sample. The V and J genes are TRBV11-2 and TRBJ2-1; D ambiguous. The CDR3 loop spans 14 amino acids. Between the trimmed V and J ends, which lost 3 bases and 8 bases, there was a span of 14 bases. Germline CDR1 SGHAT, CDR2 FQNNGV. CDR3 loop: CASSFLPTVDEQFF. CDR3 DNA sequence: TGTGCCAGCAGCTTTTTGCCAACGGTCGATGAGCAGTTCTTC.

As to this clone: At the DNA level, this CDR3 is encoded by other sequences in the same sample as well. The V and J genes are TRBV5-1 and TRBJ2-3; 14 bases are a match to TRBD2. Looked up from germline, CDR1 is SGHRS and CDR2 is YFSETQ. The V and J ends lost 4 bases and 3 bases, in that order; junction bases with no gene match: 1. The CDR3 extends over 15 amino acids. The CDR3 sequence is CASSRTSGRTDTQYF. CDR3 nucleotides: TGCGCCAGCAGCCGGACTAGCGGGAGGACAGATACGCAGTATTTT.

The chain has TRBV7-2 and TRBJ2-7; D gene ambiguous. This CDR3 comprises 15 residues. Germline values: CDR1 SGHTA, CDR2 FQGNSA. The germline V and J ends were trimmed by 3 bases and 0 bases, with 12 bases remaining between them. The chain's CDR3 is CASSLRRRGSYEQYF. Here the CDR3 DNA reads TGTGCCAGCAGCTTGCGACGGAGAGGCTCCTACGAGCAGTACTTC.

The gene calls are TRBV7-3 and TRBJ2-3; D is possibly TRBD2 (6 bases). Germline lookup yields CDR1 SGHTA and CDR2 FQGTGA. There are 15 residues in the CDR3. Trimming removed 1 base at V and 4 bases at J, with 12 bases between. CDR3 nucleotide sequence: TGTGCCAGCAGCTTAATCGGGGGTCTGGCAGATACGCAGTATTTT. Translating it yields CASSLIGGLADTQYF.

The J gene is TRBJ2-5, the V gene TRBV28, with D tentatively TRBD2 (5 bases). Trimming took 6 bases from V and 5 from J, leaving 16 bases between them. The CDR3 has 14 residues. The germline V gene has CDR1 MDHEN and CDR2 SYDVKM. CDR3 sequence: CASSPSLAYETQYF. CDR3 bases: TGTGCCAGCAGCCCCTCCCTAGCCTACGAGACCCAGTACTTC.